The present entry profiles one T cell receptor (beta chain) with its context. Its antigen is not yet known. Within one base of it there is no much larger clone, and no base qualities were kept. The CDR1 and CDR2 encoded by the germline V gene are SGHAT and FQNNGV. The CDR3 runs 14 amino acids, cysteine and phenylalanine included. Only CDR3 DNA remains: 42 bases, in frame from the first base. Between the V and J ends, shortened by 5 bases and 0 bases respectively, the junction contains 11 bases. The data originate from a study of regulatory T cells in long-lasting Graves disease (dated by TCRdb to the early 2020s). A note on the overall study: Antithyroid drugs had been taken for less than 3 months by newly diagnosed Graves' disease patients. Persistent Graves' disease patients were compared with newly diagnosed Graves' disease patients by peripheral blood TCR sequencing and RNA sequencing. The study was conducted in China and was registered as a clinical trial. TCR sequencing covered 13 persistent and around 20 newly diagnosed Graves' disease patients, around 35 samples in total. Beyond this particular receptor, the publication reports: Sequencing and analysis were restricted to the TCR beta chain. Preferential use of TRBV28, TRBJ1-2 and TRBJ2-5 was observed in persistent disease, whereas TRBV20-1 and TRBJ2-1 were favored in newly diagnosed disease. Persistent Graves' disease patients showed lower TCR Shannon entropy and fewer highly expanded clones than newly diagnosed patients, suggesting clonal expansion. The authors acknowledged the small sample size as a limitation that may reduce accuracy. Only peripheral blood was studied, because thyroid tissue, the primary lesion, was inaccessible. A larger number of public clonotypes was shared among persistent patients (around 2,500) than among newly diagnosed patients (approximately 1,000).

The method behind the library was multiplex PCR. Sequenced using an Illumina HiSeq 4000. iRepertoire HTBI primers and Arm-PCR amplification of CDR3 regions were used to construct TCR beta libraries. Gel purification was performed on PCR products prior to sequencing. In the paper's pipeline: A total of under 80 TRBV and some 15 TRBJ segments were identified across samples and were used for gene usage analysis of CDR3 amino acid clonotypes. COPE and FqMerger were used to merge filtered high-quality paired reads into contigs. BLAST was used to align contigs to the IMGT TRBV, TRBD and TRBJ reference genes, and CDR3 was defined following IMGT. Any clonotype with a frequency above 0.1% was counted as a highly expanded clone. Shannon entropy served as the measure of repertoire diversity, while the Gini coefficient captured V-J evenness. Public clonotypes were defined as clonotypes shared by more than one individual. TCRdb redid the processing of the public reads, applying fastp at Q25 and MiXCR, and retained in-frame beta chains. Each CDR3 protein appears once, grouped with its most common genes and DNA. V and J calls and clone size were set by TCRdb, not the authors. Present in this sample are more than 300,000 distinct CDR3 sequences, approximately 10% of which were seen just once. Approximately 20% of the sample lies in the top ten.

The time point label, as the study defines it: newly diagnosed GD, antithyroid drugs for less than 3 months. For both TCR sequencing and RNA sequencing, RNA was extracted from PBMCs in TRIzol. Graves' disease was diagnosed according to American Thyroid Association guidelines. Recruitment of patients was carried out at an endocrinology department in Xi'an, China. From each patient, 7.5 to 10 milliliters of peripheral blood was collected into an EDTA anticoagulant tube. Ficoll Paque Plus density gradient separation was used to isolate PBMCs, and no further T cell sorting was done. RNA quality was checked with an Agilent 2100 Bioanalyzer and agarose gel, and concentration with a NanoDrop 2000. These data also formed part of another study, on T cells in Graves' hyperthyroidism and ophthalmopathy. The second study also describes: A patient counted as having stable Graves' hyperthyroidism if no progression to ophthalmopathy occurred over 18 months of follow-up. Hyperthyroidism patients were newly diagnosed, with disease duration under 2 months, and aged 18 to 65 years. Exclusion was applied to patients with uncontrolled infections, other autoimmune diseases, pregnancy or lactation. Clinical symptoms, serum thyroxine and TRAb, thyroid ultrasound, and orbital computed tomography formed the basis for the diagnoses. A first-round RT-PCR of the TCR CDR3 used the HTBI primer set with the Qiagen OneStep RT-PCR kit. Blood samples also contained most of the expanded thyroid clonotypes (frequency above 0.001), which suggests that blood repertoires may reflect thyroid immune responses. Ophthalmopathy was separated from stable hyperthyroidism by a 13 V-J signature model, with about 86% sensitivity and about 84% specificity obtained in cross-validation and 80%/75% obtained in testing. In validation, progression to ophthalmopathy was predicted by the model with nearly 71% sensitivity and 72% to 85% specificity, a median of approximately 6.5 months before onset. To identify TCR V-J signatures that set the groups apart, the researchers used a discovery cohort of 100 patients, made up of 43 with Graves' ophthalmopathy and about 55 with stable Graves' hyperthyroidism. An independent validation cohort of about 20 hyperthyroidism patients and about 15 patients who later progressed to ophthalmopathy tested prospective prediction of ophthalmopathy. For training and testing, the 100 or so patients in the discovery cohort were randomly divided in a 7:3 ratio. The study also compared thyroid tissue and blood T-cell repertoires from more than 5 Graves' hyperthyroidism patients. After sampling, hyperthyroidism patients received methimazole starting at 30 mg daily, and ophthalmopathy patients received high-dose intravenous methylprednisolone. Libraries were constructed in a second round of multiplex PCR, after which size selection and purification were performed. The libraries were sequenced on an Illumina HiSeq2000 using paired-end 100 bp reads. Raw data were processed with SOAPnuke, discarding reads with adapters, uncalled bases, mean Phred below 15, or no exact constant-primer or identifier match. COPE v1.2.5 was used to merge the high-quality paired reads, and each unique nucleotide sequence was defined as a clonotype. MiTCR v1.1 was used to align the clonotypes against IMGT TRBV, TRBD and TRBJ reference segments. Analysis was restricted to V-J combinations with a frequency above 0.0001, which covered roughly 99% of repertoires. The TCS score was defined as the ratio of F50 (clonal expansion) to E x V (chaos), calculated using BLOSUM62-based TCRdist between CDR3 peptides within each V-J. Welch's t-statistics and random forest reduced around 520 V-J features to 13, which were used in a naive Bayes classifier (R e1071). Sample size was not statistically predetermined, and investigators were not blinded to group allocation. TCR Vbeta CDR3 sequencing of 130 to 150 peripheral blood samples (43 ophthalmopathy, 75 hyperthyroidism and approximately 17 progressor patients) is reported in the paper.

The origin of this receptor is a young woman with Graves disease. Donor details come from another sample of the same person, matched by shared clones. This material consisted of peripheral blood mononuclear cells (PBMCs), taken at new diagnosis, from a patient treated with antithyroid drugs. The rearrangement combines TRBV11-2 with TRBJ2-7; 6 matching bases give a weak D call of TRBD1. The nucleotide sequence is TGTGCCAGCAGCCCAGGGGTAGTCTCCTACGAGCAGTACTTC. Its amino acids are CASSPGVVSYEQYF. The variable domain in full, with residues beyond the CDR3 obtained from the reference TRBV11-2 and TRBJ2-7 genes, is EAGVAQSPRYKIIEKRQSVAFWCNPISGHATLYWYQQILGQGPKLLIQFQNNGVVDDSQLPKDRFSAERLKGVDSTLKIQPAKLEDSAVYLCASSPGVVSYEQYFGPGTRLTVT.